A single sample is the source of the 17 T cell receptor beta chains below, sequenced in a study of T-cell memory formation after mild COVID-19. TCRdb reanalysed the 5' RACE reads using MiXCR and keeps one entry per CDR3 protein. The sample consists of 350,000 or so distinct CDR3 sequences, under 15% of them appearing once. Sequencing was done on a sample of PBMCs or a T cell subset sorted from them (not recorded which). The receptors come from a man aged 18 to 29 who had mild COVID-19 (a few samples of this study predate the infection). Cell type and time point are not known.

The rearrangement uses TRBV12-3 or TRBV12-4 and TRBJ1-6, with unresolved D. This CDR3 region has 14 residues. V was trimmed by 6 bases and J by 8 bases, leaving 14 bases between them. The CDR3 DNA reads TGTGCCAGCAGCTTGCAAGGCGGGGATTCACCCCTCCACTTT. Translation gives CASSLQGGDSPLHF.

J is TRBJ2-1 and V is TRBV7-2, with 9 nucleotides matching TRBD2. The CDR3 contains 16 residues. The germline V gene encodes CDR1 SGHTA and CDR2 FQGNSA. V lost 4 bases to trimming and J lost 15 bases; unmatched junction nucleotides: 19. The CDR3: CASSYTPATTGTSPFF. The CDR3 bases are TGTGCCAGCAGCTACACACCCGCTACAACCGGGACTAGCCCGTTCTTC.

This clonotype occurred many times. The chain couples TRBV5-1 to TRBJ1-1; D call uncertain. Trimming removed 0 bases from V and 1 base from J, with 7 bases in between. The germline CDR1 and CDR2 sequences are SGHRS and YFSETQ. This CDR3 is built from 14 residues. CDR3 in amino acids: CASSLDRANTEAFF. The CDR3 nucleotides read TGCGCCAGCAGCTTGGACAGAGCGAACACTGAAGCTTTCTTT.

This clonotype was seen a few times. This chain joins TRBV15 and TRBJ2-5, with no clear D. The germline gives CDR1 LNHNV, CDR2 YYDKDF (reference sequence). The CDR3 is made up of 13 amino acids. V lost 0 bases and J lost 7, with 9 bases in between. The CDR3 loop is CATSRDPLGTQYF. CDR3 in DNA: TGTGCCACCAGCAGAGATCCCTTGGGGACCCAGTACTTC. Full variable domain (missing parts from reference TRBV15 and TRBJ2-5): DAMVIQNPRYQVTQFGKPVTLSCSQTLNHNVMYWYQQKSSQAPKLLFHYYDKDFNNEADTPDNFQSRRPNTSFCFLDIRSPGLGDTAMYLCATSRDPLGTQYFGPGTRLLVL.

This sequence joins TRBV24-1 and TRBJ2-3; 10 bases fit TRBD1. V gave up 10 bases and J gave up 5 bases; unmatched junction bases: 5. Germline V gives CDR1 KGHDR, CDR2 SFDVKD. This CDR3 contains 13 residues. The CDR3 is CATKTGGGDTQYF. The CDR3 region has the DNA TGTGCCACTAAGACAGGGGGCGGAGATACGCAGTATTTT.

V gene TRBV4-3 combines with J gene TRBJ2-5, with 7 nucleotides matching TRBD1. Trimming at V came to 1 base and at J to 2 bases, leaving 7 bases not matched to a gene. Germline V lookup: CDR1 LGHNA, CDR2 YSLEER. This CDR3 spans 16 amino acids. In nucleotides, the CDR3 is TGCGCCAGCAGCCAAGGTATCCGACAGGGTCAAGAGACCCAGTACTTC. Translation gives CASSQGIRQGQETQYF.

The V and J genes are TRBV20-1 and TRBJ2-4; D possibly matches TRBD1 or TRBD2 (5 bases each). V gave up 3 bases and J gave up 4 bases, with 13 bases separating them. Germline lookup yields CDR1 DFQATT and CDR2 SNEGSKA (reference sequence). The CDR3 is made up of 14 amino acids. The CDR3 nucleotides are TGCAGTGCTAGGGTCCGGGGCCCAAAAAACATTCAGTACTTC. Encoded protein: CSARVRGPKNIQYF.

This clonotype was observed a few times. The gene calls are TRBV12-3 or TRBV12-4 and TRBJ2-7; tentative D call: TRBD2 (7 bases). V lost 6 bases to trimming and J lost 6 bases, with 21 bases between them. The CDR3 contains 15 residues. The CDR3 bases are TGTGCCAGCAGCTCGCGCGGGGGCCCCATGGGCGAGCAGTACGTC. Translation: CASSSRGGPMGEQYV.

This clonotype was recorded at least ten times. The chain uses TRBV5-1 and TRBJ2-7; possible D gene TRBD1, 6 bases. Germline V gene data show CDR1 as SGHRS and CDR2 as YFSETQ. Trimming cost V 2 bases and J 0 bases, with 9 bases left between them. CDR3 length: 14 residues. The CDR3 DNA reads as TGCGCCAGCAGCTTCGGACAGCCCTCCTACGAGCAGTACTTC. As protein: CASSFGQPSYEQYF.

This chain links TRBV27 with TRBJ2-7; TRBD1 aligns across 7 bases. The CDR3 length is 14 residues. Germline V CDR1 and CDR2: MNHEY, SMNVEV (reference sequence). Trimming cost V 4 bases and J 0 bases; bases outside gene matches: 3. This CDR3 reads CASSYAGGSYEQYV. The DNA of the CDR3 is TGTGCCAGCAGTTATGCAGGGGGCTCCTACGAGCAGTACGTC.

As regards this clonotype: Germline and junction disagree at one end, which may indicate a read error. This rearrangement joins TRBV24-1 to TRBJ1-5; 9 nucleotides align to TRBD1. The germline V gene has CDR1 KGHDR and CDR2 SFDVKD. The CDR3 totals 14 residues. CDR3 coding DNA: TGTGCCACCAGTGATTTGCTATTTCGACAGGGGGTCAATTTT. The encoded protein is CATSDLLFRQGVNF.

The sample holds one count of this clonotype. The rearrangement uses TRBV4-1 and TRBJ1-2; no reliable D call. V was shortened by 6 bases and J by 7 bases, with 15 bases between the two germline ends. Germline values: CDR1 MGHRA, CDR2 YSYEKL. The CDR3 runs 13 residues. The CDR3 DNA reads TGCGCCAGCAGAGACTTAGGAGATTTTGGCTACACCTTC. Residues: CASRDLGDFGYTF.

The rearrangement joins TRBV12-3 or TRBV12-4 to TRBJ2-5, with D possibly being TRBD1 (6 bases). V was cut by 4 bases and J by 2 bases, with 11 bases left in between. The CDR3 spans 14 residues. CDR3 residues: CASSYHRVQETQYF. CDR3 coding DNA: TGTGCCAGCAGTTACCACAGGGTGCAAGAGACCCAGTACTTC.

This clonotype was detected a few times. The chain uses TRBV20-1 and TRBJ1-2; tentative D call: TRBD1 (5 bases). V lost 5 bases, J lost 2 bases, and 9 bases lay in between. This CDR3 has 12 residues. Germline CDR1 is DFQATT and CDR2 is SNEGSKA (reference sequence). CDR3 DNA: TGCAGTGCTGGGGGGGGGAACTATGGCTACACCTTC. This codes for CSAGGGNYGYTF.

The table lists this clonotype with many counts. The rearrangement links TRBV6-6 to TRBJ2-7, with D tentatively TRBD1 (6 bases). This CDR3 region has 14 residues. Between the trimmed V and J ends, which lost 8 bases and 4 bases, there was a span of 18 bases. Per germline, CDR1 MNHNY and CDR2 SVGAGI (reference sequence). The CDR3 DNA is TGTGCCAGCCGACTATCCACAGGGAGTTACGAGCAGTACGTC. This gives the protein CASRLSTGSYEQYV.

This clonotype came up many times. The chain combines TRBV3-1 with TRBJ2-7; TRBD1 matches at 7 bases. The CDR3 spans 12 residues. The germline V gene has CDR1 LGHDT and CDR2 YNNKEL (reference sequence). With 4 bases clipped from V and 7 bases from J, the junction kept 4 bases outside the gene matches. The CDR3 loop reads CASSRQGREQYF. The CDR3 DNA follows: TGTGCCAGCAGCCGACAGGGTAGGGAGCAGTACTTC.

This clonotype has a handful of counts. The rearrangement links TRBV18 to TRBJ1-1; D may be TRBD1 (6 bases). Trimming removed 3 bases at V and 3 bases at J, with 14 bases between. This CDR3 is built from 15 residues. CDR1 and CDR2 (germline): KGHSH, LQKENI. CDR3 amino acids: CASSPRGDTDTEAFF. The CDR3 DNA reads as TGTGCCAGCTCACCGAGGGGGGATACGGACACTGAAGCTTTCTTT.